These T cell receptor beta chains were read from a single sample in a study of T cell changes during pregnancy in multiple sclerosis. TCRdb keeps only in-frame clones here, not all; method: immunoSEQ multiplex PCR. The table lists around 100,000 clones, approximately 94% of them singletons, with approximately 0.88% in the top ten. The sample consisted of peripheral blood, taken before pregnancy. The receptor set was obtained from a female donor with multiple sclerosis, enrolled in a pregnancy study. CDR3s include the opening cysteine and the closing phenylalanine or tryptophan. A D gene is named only where the DNA matches it firmly. Clone size is shown for a subset of rows, as once, few, many or a class of expanded clone.

clone_size j_call v_call d_call cdr3_nt cdr3_aa
once TRBJ1-5 TRBV5-1 NA TGCGCCAGCAGCTCGGAGGGGTCCCCGAATCAGCCCCAGCATTTT CASSSEGSPNQPQHF
NA TRBJ1-5 TRBV6-6 TRBD1 TGTGCCAGCAGTTACCGGACAGGGGGCAATCAGCCCCAGCATTTT CASSYRTGGNQPQHF
NA TRBJ2-7 TRBV4-1 TRBD2 TGCGCCAGCAGCCAAGGAGGTCTAGCGGGCGCCTACGAGCAGTACTTC CASSQGGLAGAYEQYF
NA TRBJ1-2 TRBV6-1 NA TGTGCCAGCAGTGAACGGCGTTTGGAGGGCTACACCTTC CASSERRLEGYTF
NA TRBJ2-7 TRBV9 NA TGTGCCAGCAGCGTAGGCGCAGGAAACTCCTACGAGCAGTACTTC CASSVGAGNSYEQYF
NA TRBJ1-1 TRBV30 TRBD1 TGTGCCTGGAGGACAGGGGGCGGAACTGAAGCTTTCTTT CAWRTGGGTEAFF
NA TRBJ2-6 TRBV30 NA TGTGCAAGACGATGGAGGGCGAACTCTGGGGCCAACGTCCTGACTTTC CARRWRANSGANVLTF
NA TRBJ2-7 TRBV6-4 NA TGTGCCAGCAGTGGGTCAGGGACCTACGAGCAGTACTTC CASSGSGTYEQYF
NA TRBJ1-1 TRBV6-5 NA TGTGCCAGCAGTTACTTGGGGAGCGGGGGTACTGAAGCTTTCTTT CASSYLGSGGTEAFF
once TRBJ2-7 TRBV30 TRBD2 TGTGCCTGTGGGGGGGGCTACGAGCAGTACTTC CACGGGYEQYF
NA TRBJ2-1 TRBV7-3 NA TGTGCCAGCAGCTTATCCGGGTATGAGCAGTTCTTC CASSLSGYEQFF
NA TRBJ2-7 TRBV4-1 NA TGCGCCAGCAGCCAAGATCCGGGTGCGGGTTCCTACGAGCAGTACTTC CASSQDPGAGSYEQYF
NA TRBJ1-2 TRBV25-1 NA TGTGCCAGCAGTGAATTTGGGCGGGATTCGTTTGGCTACACCTTC CASSEFGRDSFGYTF
NA TRBJ2-7 TRBV28 TRBD2 TGTGCCAGCACCCTTTTAGCGGGAGGGCAGTACGAGCAGTACTTC CASTLLAGGQYEQYF
NA TRBJ2-7 TRBV2 NA TGTGCCAGCACGAAGGACAGAAACTCCTACGAGCAGTACTTC CASTKDRNSYEQYF
once TRBJ1-2 TRBV5-1 NA TGCGCCAGCAGCGCCCAGGTGTACTATGGCTACACCTTC CASSAQVYYGYTF
NA TRBJ2-2 TRBV2 NA TGTGCCAGCAGTCTTGGGGCCCCGCCCCCCGGGGAGCTGTTTTTT CASSLGAPPPGELFF
NA TRBJ2-1 TRBV6-1 TRBD1 TGTGCCAGCGGACAGGGGTACAATGAGCAGTTCTTC CASGQGYNEQFF
NA TRBJ2-3 TRBV27 NA TGTGCCAGCTGGGGAGGAGGGATCACAGATACGCAGTATTTT CASWGGGITDTQYF
NA TRBJ1-1 TRBV19 TRBD1 TGTGCCAGTGATACAGGGGGCAACACTGAAGCTTTCTTT CASDTGGNTEAFF
NA TRBJ1-2 TRBV11-3 NA TGTGCCAGCAGCTTGGGTACAGGAGCCTATGGCTACACCTTC CASSLGTGAYGYTF
NA TRBJ2-1 TRBV5-1 TRBD1 TGCGCCAGCAGCTTGGCCGGAGGACAGGGGGCTTATGAGCAGTTCTTC CASSLAGGQGAYEQFF
NA TRBJ2-1 TRBV11-2 NA TGTGCCAGCAGCTTAGACTACCGCGACAATGAGCAGTTCTTC CASSLDYRDNEQFF
NA TRBJ2-1 TRBV4-1 TRBD2 TGCGCCAGCAGCCAACCAGCGGGAGGAATATACAATGAGCAGTTCTTC CASSQPAGGIYNEQFF
NA TRBJ2-1 TRBV2 TRBD1 TGTGCCAGCAGCCGAACAGGGGTTAATAGCAGGGATGAGCAGTTCTTC CASSRTGVNSRDEQFF
NA TRBJ2-3 TRBV6-5 NA TGTGCCAGCAGTCCCAGCGTTAGCACAGATACGCAGTATTTT CASSPSVSTDTQYF
NA TRBJ1-5 TRBV19 TRBD1 TGTGCCACCCAGGGAGCAGGGGGCCATCAGCCCCAGCATTTT CATQGAGGHQPQHF
NA TRBJ2-7 TRBV10-2 TRBD2 TGCGCCAGCAAACCATCAGCGGGACTAGGAGAGCAGTACTTC CASKPSAGLGEQYF
NA TRBJ2-3 TRBV2 TRBD2 TGTGCCAGCAGTAGCGGACTAGCGGCCACAGATACGCAGTATTTT CASSSGLAATDTQYF
NA TRBJ2-1 TRBV4-2 TRBD2 TGTGCCAGCAGCCGCGAACTAGCGGCGGCTTACAATGAGCAGTTCTTC CASSRELAAAYNEQFF
NA TRBJ2-7 TRBV7-2 TRBD1 TGTGCCAGCAGGGACAGGGTTAGACCCTACGAGCAGTACTTC CASRDRVRPYEQYF
NA TRBJ2-1 TRBV11-2 TRBD2 TGTGCCAGCAGCTTAGAGGGCTGGCTAGCGGGAGCCGGGGGTTACAATGAGCAGTTCTTC CASSLEGWLAGAGGYNEQFF
NA TRBJ2-7 TRBV28 TRBD2 TGTGCCAGCAGGACTAGCGGCTACGAGCAGTACTTC CASRTSGYEQYF
NA TRBJ1-2 TRBV9 TRBD1 TGTGCCAGCATCGGGGACAGGAGCAACTATGGCTACACCTTC CASIGDRSNYGYTF
NA TRBJ1-1 TRBV27 TRBD1 TGTGCCAGCAGTTGGACAGGGGACACTGAAGCTTTCTTT CASSWTGDTEAFF
once TRBJ2-5 TRBV6-6 TRBD2 TGTGCCAGCAGTTCCCCGGGGGGGACGGAGACCCAGTACTTC CASSSPGGTETQYF
NA TRBJ2-7 TRBV19 TRBD2 TGTGCCAGTAGTCCGTATCGGGGGGGCGAATACGAGCAGTACTTC CASSPYRGGEYEQYF
few TRBJ1-3 TRBV6-1 NA TGTGCCAGCACTGCAGACAGAACTGGAAACACCATATATTTT CASTADRTGNTIYF
NA TRBJ2-5 TRBV11-2 NA TGTGCCAGCAGCTTTGGACAGTCAGAGACCCAGTACTTC CASSFGQSETQYF
NA TRBJ2-1 TRBV4-3 TRBD2 TGCGCCAGCAGCCAAGGCTTCGGGACTAGCGGTGAGCAGTTCTTC CASSQGFGTSGEQFF
NA TRBJ2-2 TRBV5-1 TRBD2 TGCGCCAGCAGCCAAACTAGCGGACCCACCGGGGAGCTGTTTTTT CASSQTSGPTGELFF
NA TRBJ2-1 TRBV7-6 NA TGTGCCAGCAGTTTCTTGGGGACAAGGGGCCCCTACAATGAGCAGTTCTTC CASSFLGTRGPYNEQFF
once TRBJ2-3 TRBV14 TRBD2 TGTGCCAGCAGCCAAGACCCGCTACTACTAGCGGGAGTTCTATGGAACACAGATACGCAGTATTTT CASSQDPLLLAGVLWNTDTQYF
NA TRBJ1-2 TRBV6-1 TRBD1 TGTGCCAGCAGTGAAGGGTGGGCAGGGGGCGAAAATGGCTACACCTTC CASSEGWAGGENGYTF
NA TRBJ2-5 TRBV4-3 NA TGCGCCAGCAGCCCCAATCGGGGGATTCTGTGGACCCAGTACTTC CASSPNRGILWTQYF
NA TRBJ2-2 TRBV4-1 NA TGCGCCAGCGGAAGGGGTACCGGGGAGCTGTTTTTT CASGRGTGELFF
NA TRBJ1-1 TRBV25-1 TRBD1 TGTGCCAGCAGTGCAAGACAGGGGGCCAGAACTGAAGCTTTCTTT CASSARQGARTEAFF
NA TRBJ2-5 TRBV9 NA TGTGCCAGCAGCGTAGGTTTGGCGGAGGAGACCCAGTACTTC CASSVGLAEETQYF